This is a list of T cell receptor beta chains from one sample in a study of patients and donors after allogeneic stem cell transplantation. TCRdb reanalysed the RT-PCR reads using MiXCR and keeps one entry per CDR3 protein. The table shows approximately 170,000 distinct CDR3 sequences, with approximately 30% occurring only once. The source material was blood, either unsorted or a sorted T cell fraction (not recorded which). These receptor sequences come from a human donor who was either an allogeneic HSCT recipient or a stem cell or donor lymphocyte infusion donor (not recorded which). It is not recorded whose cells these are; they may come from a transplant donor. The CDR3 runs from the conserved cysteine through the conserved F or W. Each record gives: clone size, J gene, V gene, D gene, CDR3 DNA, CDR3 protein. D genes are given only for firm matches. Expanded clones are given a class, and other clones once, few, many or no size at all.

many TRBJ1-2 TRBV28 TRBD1 TGTGCCAGCAGGTACCGAGGGGGCGCGGGAGCTAACTATGGCTACACCTTC CASRYRGGAGANYGYTF
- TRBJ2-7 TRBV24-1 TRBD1 TGTGCCACCAGTGAAATACAGGGGGCTAGAAACTACGAGCAGTACTTC CATSEIQGARNYEQYF
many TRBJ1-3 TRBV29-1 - TGCAGCGGCCGATTACCTGGAAACACCATATATTTT CSGRLPGNTIYF
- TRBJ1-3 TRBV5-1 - TGCGCCAGCAGCCCAGACGTAGGAAACACCATATATTTT CASSPDVGNTIYF
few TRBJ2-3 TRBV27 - TGTGCCAGCAACCGCCCGGGTGGGGTTTTCTCAGATACGCAGTATTTT CASNRPGGVFSDTQYF
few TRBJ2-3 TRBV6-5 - TGTGCCAGCAGTAGGACGGTTAGCACAGATACGCAGTATTTT CASSRTVSTDTQYF
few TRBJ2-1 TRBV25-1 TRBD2 TGTGCCAGCAGTGAGCGGCTAGCGGGAGCCAATGAGCAGTTCTTC CASSERLAGANEQFF
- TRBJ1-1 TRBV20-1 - TGCAGTGCTAGCGTCGGGCTTCACACTGAAGCTTTCTTT CSASVGLHTEAFF
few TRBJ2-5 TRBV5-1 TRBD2 TGCGCCAGCAGCTTCAGGTTAGCGGGAGGAGAGACCCAGTACTTC CASSFRLAGGETQYF
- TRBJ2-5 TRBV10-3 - TGTGCCATCAGTGAGTTAGAGGGCCAGGACCCAGGGATAAAGACCCAGTACTTC CAISELEGQDPGIKTQYF
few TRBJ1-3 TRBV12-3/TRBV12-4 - TGTGCCAGCAGTACCCGGGCTCCCTCTGGAAACACCATATATTTT CASSTRAPSGNTIYF
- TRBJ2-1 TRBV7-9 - TGTGCCAGCAGCTTACTTATGCAGGGGCGGAATGAGCAGTTCTTC CASSLLMQGRNEQFF
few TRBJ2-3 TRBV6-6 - TGTGCCAGCAGTTACTCGAGGAAGGATACGCAGTATTTT CASSYSRKDTQYF
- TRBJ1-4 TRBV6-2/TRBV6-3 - TGTGCCAGCAGTTACTTGGTTAACGCTGAAAAACTGTTTTTT CASSYLVNAEKLFF
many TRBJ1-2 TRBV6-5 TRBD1 TGTGCCAGCAGTTACTCGTCGGGGACAGTACTCGTCTATGGCTACACCTTC CASSYSSGTVLVYGYTF
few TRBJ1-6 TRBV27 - TGTGCCAGCAGTTTCGGATCCCTGGGCGTTAATTCACCCCTCCACTTT CASSFGSLGVNSPLHF
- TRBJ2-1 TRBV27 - TGTGCCAGCAGTTTAGGGTCCCCCTACAATGAGCAGTTCTTC CASSLGSPYNEQFF
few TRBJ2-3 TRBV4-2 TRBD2 TGTGCCAGCAGCCAAGATTCCCAGGCGGGAGGAGGCACAGATACGCAGTATTTT CASSQDSQAGGGTDTQYF
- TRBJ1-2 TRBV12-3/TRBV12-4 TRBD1 TGTGCCAGCAGTTTTGATGGGACAGGGCCCGAGTTCGACTATGGCTACACCTTC CASSFDGTGPEFDYGYTF
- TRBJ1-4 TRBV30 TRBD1 TGTGCCTGGGCCTCCGGGACAGGGCGGGAAAAACTGTTTTTT CAWASGTGREKLFF
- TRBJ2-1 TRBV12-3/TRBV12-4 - TGTGCCAGCAGTTCCGGGACCGTCTCCTACAATGAGCAGTTCTTC CASSSGTVSYNEQFF
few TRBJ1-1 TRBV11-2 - TGTGCCAGCAACGCGCTGGTGGGGACTGAAGCTTTCTTT CASNALVGTEAFF
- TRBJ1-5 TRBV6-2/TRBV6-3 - TGTGCCAGCACGAGTCTTTCCAATAGCAATCAGCCCCAGCATTTT CASTSLSNSNQPQHF
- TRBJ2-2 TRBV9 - TGTGCCAGCAGCGTTACCGGCGGGAAGTACACCGGGGAGCTGTTTTTT CASSVTGGKYTGELFF
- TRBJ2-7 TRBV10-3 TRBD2 TGTGCCATCAGTGACCCAAAGACTAGCGGGATTCACGAGCAGTACTTC CAISDPKTSGIHEQYF
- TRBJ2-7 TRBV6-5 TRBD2 TGTGCCAGCAGTAGCGGGACTAGCGGGAGGAGCGAGCAGTACTTC CASSSGTSGRSEQYF
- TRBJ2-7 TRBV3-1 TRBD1 TGTGCCAGCAGCCAAGGGATGGGACAGGGGTACGAGCAGTACTTC CASSQGMGQGYEQYF
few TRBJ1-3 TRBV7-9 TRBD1 TGTGCCAGCAGCCAGGACAGGGTCGGAAACACCATATATTTT CASSQDRVGNTIYF
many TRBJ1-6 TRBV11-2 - TGTGCCAGCAGCCGCGGGGTTTCACCCCTCCACTTT CASSRGVSPLHF
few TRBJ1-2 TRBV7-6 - TGTGCCAGCAGCTTAGCGCCGGACAGCTATGGCTACACCTTC CASSLAPDSYGYTF
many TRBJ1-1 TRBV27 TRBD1 TGTGCCAGCAGTTTCATCACAGGGGTGACTGAAGCTTTCTTT CASSFITGVTEAFF
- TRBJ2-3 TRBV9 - TGTGCCAGCAGCGCCAGACTAGGGGGCACAGATACGCAGTATTTT CASSARLGGTDTQYF
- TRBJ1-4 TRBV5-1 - TGCGCCAGCAGCTTGGGACTTTTGGACAGTAATGAAAAACTGTTTTTT CASSLGLLDSNEKLFF
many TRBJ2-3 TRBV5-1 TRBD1 TGCGCCAGCAGCCTCCGGGACAGTAAAGATACGCAGTATTTT CASSLRDSKDTQYF
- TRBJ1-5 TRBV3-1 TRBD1 TGTGCCAGCAGCCCCAGGGGGTTGCGTCAGCCCCAGCATTTT CASSPRGLRQPQHF
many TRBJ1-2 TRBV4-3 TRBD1 TGCGCCAGCAGCCAGGGACCAGGGGGGACATTTTTGGATGGCTACACCTTC CASSQGPGGTFLDGYTF
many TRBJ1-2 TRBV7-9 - TGTGCCAGCAGCTTAGAAGGGGGTCGCAACTATGGCTACACCTTC CASSLEGGRNYGYTF
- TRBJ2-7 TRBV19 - TGTGCCAGTAGTGGACAGACCCCTGTCGAGCAGTACTTC CASSGQTPVEQYF
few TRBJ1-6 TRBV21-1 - TGTGCCAGCAGCAAACGGGACTTCAATTCACCCCTCCACTTT CASSKRDFNSPLHF
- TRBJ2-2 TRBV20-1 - TGCAGTGCTAGAGTGTCAAGGAGGACACGGAACACCGGGGAGCTGTTTTTT CSARVSRRTRNTGELFF
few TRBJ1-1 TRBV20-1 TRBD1 TGCAGTGTTTCTACCGACAGGGCGGGTGAAGCTTTCTTT CSVSTDRAGEAFF